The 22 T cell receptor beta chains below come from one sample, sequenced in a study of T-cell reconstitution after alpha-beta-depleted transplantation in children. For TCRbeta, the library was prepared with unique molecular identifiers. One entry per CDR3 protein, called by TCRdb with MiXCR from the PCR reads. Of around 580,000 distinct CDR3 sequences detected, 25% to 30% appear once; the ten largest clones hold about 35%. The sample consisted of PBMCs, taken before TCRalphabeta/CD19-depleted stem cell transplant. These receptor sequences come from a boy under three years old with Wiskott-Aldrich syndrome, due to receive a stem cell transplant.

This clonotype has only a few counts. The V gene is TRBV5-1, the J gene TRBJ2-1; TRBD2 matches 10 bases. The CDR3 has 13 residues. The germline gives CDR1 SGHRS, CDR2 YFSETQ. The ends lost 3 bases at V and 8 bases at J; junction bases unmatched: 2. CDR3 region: CASSSSGSDEQFF. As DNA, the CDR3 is TGCGCCAGCAGCTCTAGCGGGAGTGATGAGCAGTTCTTC.

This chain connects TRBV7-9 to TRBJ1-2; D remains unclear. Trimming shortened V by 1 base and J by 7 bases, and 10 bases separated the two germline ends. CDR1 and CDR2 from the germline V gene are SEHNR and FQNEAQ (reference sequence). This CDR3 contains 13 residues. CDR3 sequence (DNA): TGTGCCAGCAGCTTAGTGTGGGTCGGTGGCTACACCTTC. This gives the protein CASSLVWVGGYTF.

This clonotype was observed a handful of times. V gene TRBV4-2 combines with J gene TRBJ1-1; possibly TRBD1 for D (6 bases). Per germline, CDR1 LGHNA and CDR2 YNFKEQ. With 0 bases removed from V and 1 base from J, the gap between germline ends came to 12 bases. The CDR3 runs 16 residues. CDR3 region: CASSQDLARGNTEAFF. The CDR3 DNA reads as TGTGCCAGCAGCCAAGATCTAGCCAGGGGGAACACTGAAGCTTTCTTT.

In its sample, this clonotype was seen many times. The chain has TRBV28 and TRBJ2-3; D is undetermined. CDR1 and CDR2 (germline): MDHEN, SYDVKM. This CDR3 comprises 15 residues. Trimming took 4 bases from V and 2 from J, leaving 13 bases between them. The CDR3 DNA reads TGTGCCAGCAGTTCCCGTGGTGGACCCACAGATACGCAGTATTTT. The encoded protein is CASSSRGGPTDTQYF.

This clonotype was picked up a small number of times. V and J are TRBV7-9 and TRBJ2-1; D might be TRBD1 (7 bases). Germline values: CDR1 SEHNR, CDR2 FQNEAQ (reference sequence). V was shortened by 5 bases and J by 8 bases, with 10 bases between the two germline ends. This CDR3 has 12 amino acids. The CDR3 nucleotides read TGTGCCAGCAGCGTCAGGGGGGATGAGCAGTTCTTC. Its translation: CASSVRGDEQFF.

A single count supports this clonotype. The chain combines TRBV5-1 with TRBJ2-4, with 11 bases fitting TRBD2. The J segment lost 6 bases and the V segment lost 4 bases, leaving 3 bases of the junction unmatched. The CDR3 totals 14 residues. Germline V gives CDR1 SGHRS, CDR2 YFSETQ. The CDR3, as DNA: TGCGCCAGCAGCCCGGGACTAGCGGTAAACATTCAGTACTTC. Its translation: CASSPGLAVNIQYF.

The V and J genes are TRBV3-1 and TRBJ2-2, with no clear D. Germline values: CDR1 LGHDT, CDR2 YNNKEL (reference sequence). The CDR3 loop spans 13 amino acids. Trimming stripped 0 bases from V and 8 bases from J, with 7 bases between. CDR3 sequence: CASSQDRLGELFF. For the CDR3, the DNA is TGTGCCAGCAGCCAAGATCGATTGGGGGAGCTGTTTTTT.

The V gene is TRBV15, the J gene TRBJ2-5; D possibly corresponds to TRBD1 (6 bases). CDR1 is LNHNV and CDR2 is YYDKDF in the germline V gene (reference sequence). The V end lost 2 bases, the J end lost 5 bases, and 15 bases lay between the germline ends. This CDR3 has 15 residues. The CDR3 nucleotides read TGTGCCACCAGCAGATTTGTACAGGGCTGGGAGACCCAGTACTTC. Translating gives CATSRFVQGWETQYF.

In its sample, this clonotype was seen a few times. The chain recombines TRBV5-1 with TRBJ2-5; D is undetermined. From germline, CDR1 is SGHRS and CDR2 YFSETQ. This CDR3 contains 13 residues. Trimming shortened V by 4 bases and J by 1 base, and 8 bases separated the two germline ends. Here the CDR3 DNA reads TGCGCCAGCAGCGCCTTTCCCCAAGAGACCCAGTACTTC. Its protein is CASSAFPQETQYF.

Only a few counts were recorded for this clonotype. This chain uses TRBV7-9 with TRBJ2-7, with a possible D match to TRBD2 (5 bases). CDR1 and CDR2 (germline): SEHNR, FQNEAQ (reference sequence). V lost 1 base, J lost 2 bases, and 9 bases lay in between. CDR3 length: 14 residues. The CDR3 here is CASSLDGVPYEQYF. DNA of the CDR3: TGTGCCAGCAGCTTAGACGGGGTTCCCTACGAGCAGTACTTC.

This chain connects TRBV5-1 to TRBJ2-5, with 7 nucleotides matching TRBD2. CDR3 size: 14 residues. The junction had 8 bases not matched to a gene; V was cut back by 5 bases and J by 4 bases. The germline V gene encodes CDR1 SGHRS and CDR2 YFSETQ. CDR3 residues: CASSWTGTTETQYF. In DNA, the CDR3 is TGCGCCAGCAGTTGGACCGGGACTACAGAGACCCAGTACTTC.

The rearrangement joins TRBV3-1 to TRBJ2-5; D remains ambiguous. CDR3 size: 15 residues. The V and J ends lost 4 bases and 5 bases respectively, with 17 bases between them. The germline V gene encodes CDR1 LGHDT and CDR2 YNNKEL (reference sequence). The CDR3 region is CASSRTENYRETQYF. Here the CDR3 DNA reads TGTGCCAGCAGCCGAACGGAGAACTACCGGGAGACCCAGTACTTC.

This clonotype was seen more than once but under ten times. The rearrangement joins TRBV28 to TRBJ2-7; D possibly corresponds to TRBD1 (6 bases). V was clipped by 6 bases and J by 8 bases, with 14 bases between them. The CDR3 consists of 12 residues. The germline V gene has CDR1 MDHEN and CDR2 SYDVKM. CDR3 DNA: TGTGCCAGCAGGACCCAACAGGGACAGCAGTACTTC. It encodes CASRTQQGQQYF.

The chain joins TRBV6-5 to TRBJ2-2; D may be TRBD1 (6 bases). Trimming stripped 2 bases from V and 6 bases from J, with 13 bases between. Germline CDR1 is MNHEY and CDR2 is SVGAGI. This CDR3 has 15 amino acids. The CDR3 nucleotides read TGTGCCAGCAGTTACAGGGGTGGGGGCTCCGGGGAGCTGTTTTTT. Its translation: CASSYRGGGSGELFF.

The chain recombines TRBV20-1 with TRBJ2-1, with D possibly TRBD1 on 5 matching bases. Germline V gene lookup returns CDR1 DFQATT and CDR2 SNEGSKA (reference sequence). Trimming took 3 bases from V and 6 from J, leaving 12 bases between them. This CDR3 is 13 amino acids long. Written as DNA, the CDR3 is TGCAGTGCTAGTTTATGGGGCGGCAATGAGCAGTTCTTC. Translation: CSASLWGGNEQFF.

The CDR3 DNA reads TGTGCCAGCTCAGCCCGCCCGGAGGGCGACTCCTACGAGCAGTACTTC. Amino acids: CASSARPEGDSYEQYF. The genes are TRBV18 and TRBJ2-7, with a weak D call TRBD2 (6 bases). V lost 5 bases and J lost 0, with 17 bases in between. Germline CDR1 KGHSH, CDR2 LQKENI. CDR3 length equals 16 residues.

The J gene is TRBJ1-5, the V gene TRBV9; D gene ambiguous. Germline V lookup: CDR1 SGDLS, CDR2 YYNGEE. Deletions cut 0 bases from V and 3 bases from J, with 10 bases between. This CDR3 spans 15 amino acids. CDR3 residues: CASSVGSGPNQPQHF. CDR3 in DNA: TGTGCCAGCAGCGTAGGTTCGGGCCCCAATCAGCCCCAGCATTTT. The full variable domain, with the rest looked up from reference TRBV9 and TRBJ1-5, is DSGVTQTPKHLITATGQRVTLRCSPRSGDLSVYWYQQSLDQGLQFLIQYYNGEERAKGNILERFSAQQFPDLHSELNLSSLELGDSALYFCASSVGSGPNQPQHFGDGTRLSIL.

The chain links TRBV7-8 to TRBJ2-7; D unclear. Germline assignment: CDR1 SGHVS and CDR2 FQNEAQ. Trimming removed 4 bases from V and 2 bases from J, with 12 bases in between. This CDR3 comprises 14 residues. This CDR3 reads CASSYRLFTYEQYF. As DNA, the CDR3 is TGTGCCAGCAGCTATAGACTTTTTACCTACGAGCAGTACTTC.

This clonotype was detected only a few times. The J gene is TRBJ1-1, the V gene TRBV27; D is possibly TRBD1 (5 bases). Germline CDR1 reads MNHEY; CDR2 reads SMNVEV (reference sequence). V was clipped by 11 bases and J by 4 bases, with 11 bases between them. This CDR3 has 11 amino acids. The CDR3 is CAAGQFTEAFF. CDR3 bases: TGTGCCGCAGGACAATTCACTGAAGCTTTCTTT.

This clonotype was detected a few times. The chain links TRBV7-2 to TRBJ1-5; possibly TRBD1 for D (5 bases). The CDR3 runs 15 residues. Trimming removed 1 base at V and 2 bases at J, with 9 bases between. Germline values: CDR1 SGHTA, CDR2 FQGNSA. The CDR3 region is CASSLVWDGNQPQHF. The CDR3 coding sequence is TGTGCCAGCAGCTTAGTTTGGGACGGCAATCAGCCCCAGCATTTT.

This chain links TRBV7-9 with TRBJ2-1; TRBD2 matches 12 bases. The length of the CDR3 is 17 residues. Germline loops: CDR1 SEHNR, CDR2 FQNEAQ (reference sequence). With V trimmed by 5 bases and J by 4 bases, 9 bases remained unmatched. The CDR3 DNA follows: TGTGCCAGCAGCGGGCGAGCCGGGACTAGCGGGTACAATGAGCAGTTCTTC. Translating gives CASSGRAGTSGYNEQFF. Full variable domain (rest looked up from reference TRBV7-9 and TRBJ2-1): DTGVSQNPRHKITKRGQNVTFRCDPISEHNRLYWYRQTLGQGPEFLTYFQNEAQLEKSRLLSDRFSAERPKGSFSTLEIQRTEQGDSAMYLCASSGRAGTSGYNEQFFGPGTRLTVL.

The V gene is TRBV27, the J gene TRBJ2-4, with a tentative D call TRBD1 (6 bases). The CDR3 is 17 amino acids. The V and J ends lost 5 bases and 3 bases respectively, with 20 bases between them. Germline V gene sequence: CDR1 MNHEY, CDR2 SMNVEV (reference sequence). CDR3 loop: CASSDNLGAGGKNIQYF. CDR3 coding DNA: TGTGCCAGCAGTGATAACCTGGGGGCTGGAGGCAAAAACATTCAGTACTTC.